This paragraph reports one T cell receptor (beta chain). What it recognizes is unknown. It was with 60 Vbeta and 13 Jbeta primers that the PCR ran. This table comes from immunoSEQ multiplex PCR, and its TCRdb copy is limited to in-frame clones, with some not included. The table lists approximately 160,000 clones, around 83% of them singletons. These data originate in a study of cytomegalovirus exposure and HLA in healthy donors. Notes on the study in general: After further analysis at a later stage, 16,951 TCR beta sequences were associated with HLA alleles at 0.05 false discovery rate.

V lost 5 bases to trimming and J lost 3 bases; unmatched junction nucleotides: 3. The CDR3 length is 13 residues. The germline V gene encodes CDR1 LNHDA and CDR2 SQIVND (reference sequence). The sequenced sample was PBMCs. V usage is TRBV19 and J usage is TRBJ2-5; the match to TRBD1 covers 7 bases. This sequence was found in a girl aged 2 to 10 in good health and CMV-seropositive. This CDR3 reads CASSLDREETQYF. The CDR3 DNA follows: TGTGCCAGTAGTCTCGACAGGGAAGAGACCCAGTACTTC.